Listed below are T cell receptor beta chains from one sample, sequenced in a study of shared clonotypes between healthy human individuals. Produced via immunoSEQ multiplex PCR; TCRdb's table is partial and in-frame only. This table has roughly 2,000,000 clones, around 93% appearing once. Sequencing was performed on naive CD8+ T cells from PBMCs. The receptors derive from a young man in good health. Some clones in this sample may be carry-over from other donors' samples. Each CDR3 is given with its conserved first and last residue. A D gene is named only where the DNA matches it firmly. The size of a clone is reported for some rows only, either as once, few or many, or as a class for expanded clones.

v_call	d_call	j_call	clone_size	cdr3_aa	cdr3_nt
TRBV5-6	NA	TRBJ2-7	NA	CASSSLRDGPYEQYF	TGTGCCAGCAGCTCACTTCGGGACGGACCCTACGAGCAGTACTTC
TRBV9	NA	TRBJ2-7	NA	CASSSGQGSEQYF	TGTGCCAGCAGCTCCGGGCAGGGGAGTGAGCAGTACTTC
TRBV6-5	NA	TRBJ1-1	NA	CASSYSNGNTEAFF	TGTGCCAGCAGTTACTCGAACGGGAACACTGAAGCTTTCTTT
TRBV6-6	NA	TRBJ1-3	NA	CASSPDQPPPGNTIYF	TGTGCCAGCAGCCCAGACCAACCGCCGCCTGGAAACACCATATATTTT
TRBV4-1	NA	TRBJ2-7	once	CASSYGALKAYEQYF	TGCGCCAGCTCCTATGGGGCCCTGAAAGCCTACGAGCAGTACTTC
TRBV5-8	NA	TRBJ2-7	once	CASPRGVGNEQYF	TGTGCCAGCCCAAGGGGAGTCGGGAACGAGCAGTACTTC
TRBV9	NA	TRBJ2-7	NA	CASSVMSSAYEQYF	TGTGCCAGCAGCGTGATGTCGAGTGCCTACGAGCAGTACTTC
TRBV7-2	NA	TRBJ2-5	few	CASSLGFETQYF	TGTGCCAGCAGCTTAGGTTTCGAGACCCAGTACTTC
TRBV7-9	NA	TRBJ2-7	NA	CASSLANYEQYF	TGTGCCAGCAGCTTAGCGAATTACGAGCAGTACTTC
TRBV28	NA	TRBJ2-1	NA	CASSLWPQEQFF	TGTGCCAGCAGTTTATGGCCCCAGGAGCAGTTCTTC
TRBV7-9	NA	TRBJ2-7	once	CASSIGRAEQYF	TGTGCCAGCAGCATTGGACGGGCCGAGCAGTACTTC
TRBV4-2	TRBD2	TRBJ2-7	NA	CASSQEAGGPYEQYF	TGTGCCAGCAGCCAAGAAGCGGGAGGGCCTTACGAGCAGTACTTC
TRBV9	NA	TRBJ2-7	NA	CASSNRDTEWIEQYF	TGTGCCAGCAGCAACCGGGACACCGAGTGGATTGAGCAGTACTTC
TRBV7-6	TRBD2	TRBJ2-3	NA	CASSPTILAGGRTDTQYF	TGTGCCAGCAGCCCGACCATTCTAGCGGGAGGGCGGACAGATACGCAGTATTTT
TRBV28	NA	TRBJ2-7	NA	CASISDGHEQYF	TGTGCCAGCATCTCTGATGGGCACGAGCAGTACTTC
TRBV5-4	NA	TRBJ1-1	NA	CASSYRASNTEAFF	TGTGCCAGCAGCTACCGGGCCTCCAACACTGAAGCTTTCTTT
TRBV6-5	NA	TRBJ1-2	NA	CASSYSSNWDGYTF	TGTGCCAGCAGTTACTCGAGTAATTGGGATGGCTACACCTTC
TRBV2	TRBD2	TRBJ2-1	NA	CASSEPGLAGGIDNEQFF	TGTGCCAGCAGTGAACCGGGACTAGCGGGAGGGATCGACAATGAGCAGTTCTTC
TRBV6-5	NA	TRBJ2-3	NA	CASSYARDGGTDTQYF	TGTGCCAGCAGTTACGCGAGGGATGGAGGGACAGATACGCAGTATTTT
TRBV19	NA	TRBJ1-1	NA	CASSLGRMNTEAFF	TGTGCCAGTAGTCTGGGACGGATGAACACTGAAGCTTTCTTT
TRBV28	TRBD2	TRBJ2-1	NA	CASSLSLAGEQFF	TGTGCCAGCAGTTTATCCCTAGCGGGAGAGCAGTTCTTC
TRBV2	NA	TRBJ2-7	NA	CASSDSGKPYEQYF	TGTGCCAGCAGCGACTCCGGCAAACCTTACGAGCAGTACTTC
TRBV10-3	NA	TRBJ1-3	NA	CAISEWTASGNTIYF	TGTGCCATCAGTGAATGGACCGCATCTGGAAACACCATATATTTT
TRBV4-1	NA	TRBJ1-3	NA	CASSQRDVGVAGNTIYF	TGCGCCAGCAGCCAACGGGACGTCGGGGTGGCTGGAAACACCATATATTTT
TRBV27	NA	TRBJ2-1	NA	CASSLAAVGNEQFF	TGTGCCAGCAGTTTAGCAGCGGTTGGGAATGAGCAGTTCTTC
TRBV29-1	TRBD2	TRBJ2-1	NA	CSVEAGLADNEQFF	TGCAGCGTTGAAGCGGGCCTAGCGGACAATGAGCAGTTCTTC
TRBV10-3	NA	TRBJ1-1	NA	CAISALLGGKTEAFF	TGTGCCATCAGTGCCCTCTTGGGGGGGAAGACTGAAGCTTTCTTT
TRBV29-1	NA	TRBJ2-7	NA	CSVEPLSSYEQYF	TGCAGCGTTGAACCGCTTTCATCCTACGAGCAGTACTTC
TRBV11-2	NA	TRBJ2-7	NA	CASSQQFNGYEQYF	TGTGCCAGCAGCCAACAGTTTAACGGTTACGAGCAGTACTTC
TRBV7-6	TRBD2	TRBJ2-7	NA	CASSLRASGSYEQYF	TGTGCCAGCAGCTTGAGGGCTAGCGGGTCCTACGAGCAGTACTTC
TRBV11-2	NA	TRBJ2-3	NA	CASSQALGYADTQYF	TGTGCCAGCAGCCAGGCACTAGGTTATGCAGATACGCAGTATTTT
TRBV4-1	NA	TRBJ2-7	NA	CASSHPGGEQYF	TGCGCCAGCAGCCATCCCGGGGGCGAGCAGTACTTC
TRBV9	TRBD2	TRBJ2-1	once	CASSVGASGRAKEQFF	TGTGCCAGCAGCGTAGGGGCTAGCGGGAGGGCCAAAGAGCAGTTCTTC
TRBV28	NA	TRBJ2-7	NA	CASSWSGGSYEQYF	TGTGCCAGCTCATGGTCCGGGGGTTCCTACGAGCAGTACTTC
TRBV7-9	NA	TRBJ2-7	NA	CASSPPVGGYEQYF	TGTGCCAGCAGCCCTCCCGTTGGGGGATACGAGCAGTACTTC